A selection of T cell receptor beta chains follows, all from one sample in a study of T cell responses to AZD1222 COVID-19 vaccine. Using immunoSEQ multiplex PCR, the repertoire was profiled, and TCRdb retains in-frame clones only, with some absent. The data hold approximately 77,000 clones, with 92% observed a single time. The sample was peripheral blood, taken 28 days after the second AZD1222 dose. These TCRs come from an adult who received the AZD1222 COVID-19 vaccine. The CDR3 runs from the conserved cysteine through the conserved F or W. D genes are given only for firm matches. For some rows the clone size is stated as once, few or many, or as a class when expanded; others skip it.

v_call: TRBV6-5
d_call: -
clone_size: -
j_call: TRBJ2-3
cdr3_nt: TGTGCCAGCAGTTTCCAGGGTCAAGATACGCAGTATTTT
cdr3_aa: CASSFQGQDTQYF

v_call: TRBV18
d_call: -
clone_size: -
j_call: TRBJ2-1
cdr3_nt: TGTGCCAGCTCGAGGAGCTTAGCCTACAATGAGCAGTTCTTC
cdr3_aa: CASSRSLAYNEQFF

v_call: TRBV13
d_call: TRBD2
clone_size: -
j_call: TRBJ2-1
cdr3_nt: TGTGCCAGCAGCTTTAGGACTAGCCCCCCCGGGGACAATGAGCAGTTCTTC
cdr3_aa: CASSFRTSPPGDNEQFF

v_call: TRBV19
d_call: TRBD2
clone_size: few
j_call: TRBJ2-1
cdr3_nt: TGTGCCAGTAGAGGACTAGCGGGACGAGGGTCCTACAATGAGCAGTTCTTC
cdr3_aa: CASRGLAGRGSYNEQFF

v_call: TRBV7-2
d_call: -
clone_size: -
j_call: TRBJ2-2
cdr3_nt: TGTGCCAGCAGCTGGCGGGAATCCGGGGAGCTGTTTTTT
cdr3_aa: CASSWRESGELFF

v_call: TRBV2
d_call: -
clone_size: -
j_call: TRBJ2-7
cdr3_nt: TGTGCCAGCAGCCCGATCCCTAACGAGCAGTACTTC
cdr3_aa: CASSPIPNEQYF

v_call: TRBV25-1
d_call: -
clone_size: -
j_call: TRBJ1-2
cdr3_nt: TGTGCCAGCAGTGACAGGGCCAGTTATGGCTACACCTTC
cdr3_aa: CASSDRASYGYTF

v_call: TRBV12-3/TRBV12-4
d_call: -
clone_size: -
j_call: TRBJ1-1
cdr3_nt: TGTGCCAGCAGCCTAAAACCCGACACTGAAGCTTTCTTT
cdr3_aa: CASSLKPDTEAFF

v_call: TRBV5-4
d_call: -
clone_size: -
j_call: TRBJ2-3
cdr3_nt: TGTGCCAGCAGCTTGGGGGCTAGTTTAGGGGATTTT
cdr3_aa: CASSLGASLGDF

v_call: TRBV24-1
d_call: -
clone_size: -
j_call: TRBJ1-4
cdr3_nt: TGTGCCACCAGTGATTCCACGGGACACGATGAAAAACTGTTTTTT
cdr3_aa: CATSDSTGHDEKLFF

v_call: TRBV18
d_call: -
clone_size: -
j_call: TRBJ1-2
cdr3_nt: TGTGCCAGCTCCCCCGGTGGGGATACCTATGGCTACACCTTC
cdr3_aa: CASSPGGDTYGYTF

v_call: TRBV7-6
d_call: TRBD1
clone_size: -
j_call: TRBJ2-2
cdr3_nt: TGTGCCAGCAGCTTAGTAATAAAACGGACAGGTTCAATCACCGGGGAGCTGTTTTTT
cdr3_aa: CASSLVIKRTGSITGELFF

v_call: TRBV5-4
d_call: TRBD2
clone_size: -
j_call: TRBJ2-3
cdr3_nt: TGTGCCAGCAGCTTGGGGATAGCGGGAGATACGCAGTATTTT
cdr3_aa: CASSLGIAGDTQYF

v_call: TRBV7-7
d_call: -
clone_size: -
j_call: TRBJ1-4
cdr3_nt: TGTGCCAGCAGCTTAACCTATGGGGAAAAACTGTTTTTT
cdr3_aa: CASSLTYGEKLFF

v_call: TRBV5-1
d_call: -
clone_size: -
j_call: TRBJ1-2
cdr3_nt: TGCGCCAGCAGCTTGGACGGGTTAACAGGCTATGGCTACACCTTC
cdr3_aa: CASSLDGLTGYGYTF

v_call: TRBV28
d_call: -
clone_size: -
j_call: TRBJ1-2
cdr3_nt: TGTGCCAGCAGTTTAGCTAGCCTGATGGGCTACACCTTC
cdr3_aa: CASSLASLMGYTF

v_call: TRBV19
d_call: -
clone_size: -
j_call: TRBJ2-1
cdr3_nt: TGTGCCAGTAGTGTCATCAATGAGCAGTTCTTC
cdr3_aa: CASSVINEQFF

v_call: TRBV10-3
d_call: TRBD1
clone_size: -
j_call: TRBJ2-7
cdr3_nt: TGTGCCATCTCATTGGCACAGGGGTTCACCTACGAGCAGTACTTC
cdr3_aa: CAISLAQGFTYEQYF

v_call: TRBV6-1
d_call: TRBD1
clone_size: -
j_call: TRBJ1-2
cdr3_nt: TGTGCCAGCAGTGAAGCGGCCGGACAGGCGGGCTATGGCTACACCTTC
cdr3_aa: CASSEAAGQAGYGYTF

v_call: TRBV7-8
d_call: TRBD1
clone_size: -
j_call: TRBJ1-5
cdr3_nt: TGTGCCAGCAGCGCACGGGGGACAGTGCAGCCCCAGCATTTT
cdr3_aa: CASSARGTVQPQHF

v_call: TRBV5-1
d_call: -
clone_size: few
j_call: TRBJ1-6
cdr3_nt: TGCGCCAGCAGCTTGGAGCTCAGGGATCCGGATTCACCCCTCCACTTT
cdr3_aa: CASSLELRDPDSPLHF

v_call: TRBV21-1
d_call: -
clone_size: -
j_call: TRBJ1-5
cdr3_nt: TGTGCCAGCAGCCAAAGGGGTGGGGCAGGGGGCGCCCCGAGCAATCAGCCCCAGCATTTT
cdr3_aa: CASSQRGGAGGAPSNQPQHF

v_call: TRBV11-2
d_call: -
clone_size: -
j_call: TRBJ1-5
cdr3_nt: TGTGCCAGCAGCCTCGGTGGGGGAGCTGCTCAGCCCCAGCATTTT
cdr3_aa: CASSLGGGAAQPQHF

v_call: TRBV19
d_call: TRBD1
clone_size: -
j_call: TRBJ1-2
cdr3_nt: TGTGCCAGTACAACGACAGGGGACGATGGCTACACCTTC
cdr3_aa: CASTTTGDDGYTF

v_call: TRBV6-6
d_call: -
clone_size: -
j_call: TRBJ2-3
cdr3_nt: TGTGCCAGCAACCCGGGGCTCTCAGATACGCAGTATTTT
cdr3_aa: CASNPGLSDTQYF

v_call: TRBV19
d_call: TRBD1
clone_size: -
j_call: TRBJ1-1
cdr3_nt: TGTGCCGCTCAGGGGGAGGTCACTGAAGCTTTCTTT
cdr3_aa: CAAQGEVTEAFF

v_call: TRBV24-1
d_call: -
clone_size: -
j_call: TRBJ1-5
cdr3_nt: TGTGCCACCAGTGTGGCCGGGTCAGGACAGCCCCAGCATTTT
cdr3_aa: CATSVAGSGQPQHF

v_call: TRBV13
d_call: TRBD1
clone_size: -
j_call: TRBJ2-7
cdr3_nt: TGTGCCAGCCGTTCCCGGGACAGGGGGCTAGACGAGCAGTACTTC
cdr3_aa: CASRSRDRGLDEQYF

v_call: TRBV12-3/TRBV12-4
d_call: -
clone_size: -
j_call: TRBJ2-2
cdr3_nt: TGTGCCAGCAGTTTAGGCACCGGGGAGCTGTTTTTT
cdr3_aa: CASSLGTGELFF

v_call: TRBV30
d_call: -
clone_size: -
j_call: TRBJ2-5
cdr3_nt: TGTGCCTGGAGTGTACGGCAATTGGCCCCGGAAGAGACCCAGTACTTC
cdr3_aa: CAWSVRQLAPEETQYF

v_call: TRBV10-3
d_call: TRBD1
clone_size: -
j_call: TRBJ1-2
cdr3_nt: TGTGCCATCAGCACCGGGACAGGGGGTAACTATGGCTACACCTTC
cdr3_aa: CAISTGTGGNYGYTF

v_call: TRBV20-1
d_call: -
clone_size: -
j_call: TRBJ1-5
cdr3_nt: TGCAGTGCTAGTCAGGCACAGGGATACAATCAGCCCCAGCATTTT
cdr3_aa: CSASQAQGYNQPQHF

v_call: TRBV12-3/TRBV12-4
d_call: -
clone_size: -
j_call: TRBJ1-4
cdr3_nt: TGTGCCAGCAGTTTGAGGATTAATGAAAAACTGTTTTTT
cdr3_aa: CASSLRINEKLFF

v_call: TRBV14
d_call: -
clone_size: -
j_call: TRBJ1-1
cdr3_nt: TGTGCCAGCAGCCGCCTAGGGTTGAACACTGAAGCTTTCTTT
cdr3_aa: CASSRLGLNTEAFF

v_call: TRBV12-3/TRBV12-4
d_call: -
clone_size: once
j_call: TRBJ1-5
cdr3_nt: TGTGCCAGCAGGGACGGTAGCAATCAGCCCCAGCATTTT
cdr3_aa: CASRDGSNQPQHF

v_call: TRBV10-3
d_call: TRBD1
clone_size: -
j_call: TRBJ1-2
cdr3_nt: TGTGCCATCAGATCGGGACAGGGGGAGGCCTATGGCTACACCTTC
cdr3_aa: CAIRSGQGEAYGYTF

v_call: TRBV7-2
d_call: TRBD1
clone_size: -
j_call: TRBJ1-1
cdr3_nt: TGTGCCAGCAGCCCCCGAGGCGGGGGCAGGGGGCCCACTGAAGCTTTCTTT
cdr3_aa: CASSPRGGGRGPTEAFF

v_call: TRBV18
d_call: -
clone_size: -
j_call: TRBJ2-7
cdr3_nt: TGTGCCAGCTCACCCTTACAGGGCGACCTGGGCGAGCAGTACTTC
cdr3_aa: CASSPLQGDLGEQYF

v_call: TRBV4-2
d_call: -
clone_size: -
j_call: TRBJ2-1
cdr3_nt: TGTGCCAGCAGCCAAGATCTGAGGGGGGGCTACAATGAGCAGTTCTTC
cdr3_aa: CASSQDLRGGYNEQFF

v_call: TRBV7-9
d_call: TRBD1
clone_size: -
j_call: TRBJ2-7
cdr3_nt: TGTGCCAGCAGGATACAGGGGTCCGAGCAGTACTTC
cdr3_aa: CASRIQGSEQYF

v_call: TRBV5-1
d_call: TRBD2
clone_size: -
j_call: TRBJ2-7
cdr3_nt: TGCGCCAGCAGCGAAAAACCGGGACTAGCAAAAGAGGAGTACTTC
cdr3_aa: CASSEKPGLAKEEYF

v_call: TRBV29-1
d_call: -
clone_size: -
j_call: TRBJ2-2
cdr3_nt: TGCAGCGTTGAACAGGGTTTAAACACCGGGGAGCTGTTTTTT
cdr3_aa: CSVEQGLNTGELFF

v_call: TRBV6-6
d_call: -
clone_size: -
j_call: TRBJ2-2
cdr3_nt: TGTGCCAGCAGCCCCGCCACTGGGACCGGGGAGCTGTTTTTT
cdr3_aa: CASSPATGTGELFF

v_call: TRBV3-1/TRBV3-2
d_call: -
clone_size: -
j_call: TRBJ1-2
cdr3_nt: TGTGCCAGCAGCCCATCCACGGGAGCGACGAACTATGGCTACACCTTC
cdr3_aa: CASSPSTGATNYGYTF

v_call: TRBV25-1
d_call: -
clone_size: -
j_call: TRBJ2-7
cdr3_nt: TGTGCCTGTTCGTTAGGAGACTACGAGCAGTACTTC
cdr3_aa: CACSLGDYEQYF

v_call: TRBV6-5
d_call: -
clone_size: once
j_call: TRBJ2-2
cdr3_nt: TGTGCCAGCACCCCCCGATCAGGAGGTACCGGGGAGCTGTTTTTT
cdr3_aa: CASTPRSGGTGELFF

v_call: TRBV19
d_call: -
clone_size: -
j_call: TRBJ2-3
cdr3_nt: TGTGCCAGTAGTATAGATGGGGCCAGCTCTAGCACAGATACGCAGTATTTT
cdr3_aa: CASSIDGASSSTDTQYF

v_call: TRBV28
d_call: TRBD2
clone_size: -
j_call: TRBJ2-7
cdr3_nt: TGTGCCAGCAGTTTATCCCTAGCGGATAGCTCCTACGAGCAGTACTTC
cdr3_aa: CASSLSLADSSYEQYF

v_call: TRBV2
d_call: -
clone_size: -
j_call: TRBJ1-2
cdr3_nt: TGTGCCAGCAGCGACGCAGAGACCCCTAACTATGGCTACACCTTC
cdr3_aa: CASSDAETPNYGYTF

v_call: TRBV7-8
d_call: TRBD2
clone_size: -
j_call: TRBJ2-1
cdr3_nt: TGTGCCAGCAGCCCAGGCGTACCGGGAGGGACCTACAATGAGCAGTTCTTC
cdr3_aa: CASSPGVPGGTYNEQFF